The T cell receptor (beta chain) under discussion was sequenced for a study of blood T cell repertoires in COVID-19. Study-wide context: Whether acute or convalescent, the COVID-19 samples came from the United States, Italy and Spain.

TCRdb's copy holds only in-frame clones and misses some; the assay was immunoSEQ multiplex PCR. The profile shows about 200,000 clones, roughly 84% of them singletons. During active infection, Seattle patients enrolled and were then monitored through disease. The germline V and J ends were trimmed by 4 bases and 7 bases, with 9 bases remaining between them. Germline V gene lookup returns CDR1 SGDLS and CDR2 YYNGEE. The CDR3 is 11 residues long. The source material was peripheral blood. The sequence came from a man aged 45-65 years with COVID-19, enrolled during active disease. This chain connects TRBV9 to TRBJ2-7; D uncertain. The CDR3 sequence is CASSRALEQYF. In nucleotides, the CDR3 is TGTGCCAGCAGCCGCGCCTTGGAGCAGTACTTC.